Sequencing of this TCR beta chain was carried out in a study of T cells in Graves' hyperthyroidism and ophthalmopathy. Diagnosing involved the use of clinical symptoms, serum thyroxine and TRAb, thyroid ultrasound and orbital computed tomography. The PBMCs had their origin in approximately 10 ml of fresh peripheral blood. The CDR3 has 16 amino acids. V was pared by 5 bases and J by 3 bases, with 9 bases of the junction left unmatched. This clonotype was observed at least ten times. Amplified regions were TCR beta CDR3 sequences from RNA transcripts. The primer set for the first-round RT-PCR of the TCR CDR3 was HTBI. TCRdb redid the calling of the multiplex PCR reads with MiXCR, one entry per CDR3 protein. Counted here are roughly 380,000 distinct CDR3 sequences, about a fifth occurring once; the ten biggest clones make up about 4%.

The sample taken for sequencing was blood. The receptor was isolated from a woman between 18 and 30 years old with Graves' hyperthyroidism. J is TRBJ2-7 and V is TRBV12-3 or TRBV12-4; TRBD2 matches 11 bases. The chain's CDR3 is CASSRQTSGELYEQYF. CDR3 DNA: TGTGCCAGCAGTCGACAGACTAGCGGGGAACTCTACGAGCAGTACTTC.